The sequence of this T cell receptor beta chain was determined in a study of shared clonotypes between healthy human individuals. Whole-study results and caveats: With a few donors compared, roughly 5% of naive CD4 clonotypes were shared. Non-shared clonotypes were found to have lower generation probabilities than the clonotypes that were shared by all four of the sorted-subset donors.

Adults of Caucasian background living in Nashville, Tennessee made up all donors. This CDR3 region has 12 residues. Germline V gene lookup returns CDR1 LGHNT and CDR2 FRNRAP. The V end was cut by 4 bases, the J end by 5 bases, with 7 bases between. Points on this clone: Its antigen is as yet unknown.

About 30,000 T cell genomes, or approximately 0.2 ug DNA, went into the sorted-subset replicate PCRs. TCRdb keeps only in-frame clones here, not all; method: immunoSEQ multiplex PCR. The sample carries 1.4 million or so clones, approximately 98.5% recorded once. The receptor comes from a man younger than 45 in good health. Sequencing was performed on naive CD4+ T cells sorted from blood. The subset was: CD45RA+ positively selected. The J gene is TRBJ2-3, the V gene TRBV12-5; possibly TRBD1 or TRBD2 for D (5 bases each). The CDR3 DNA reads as TGTGCTAGTGGTTGGGGGAAAGATACGCAGTATTTT. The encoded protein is CASGWGKDTQYF.